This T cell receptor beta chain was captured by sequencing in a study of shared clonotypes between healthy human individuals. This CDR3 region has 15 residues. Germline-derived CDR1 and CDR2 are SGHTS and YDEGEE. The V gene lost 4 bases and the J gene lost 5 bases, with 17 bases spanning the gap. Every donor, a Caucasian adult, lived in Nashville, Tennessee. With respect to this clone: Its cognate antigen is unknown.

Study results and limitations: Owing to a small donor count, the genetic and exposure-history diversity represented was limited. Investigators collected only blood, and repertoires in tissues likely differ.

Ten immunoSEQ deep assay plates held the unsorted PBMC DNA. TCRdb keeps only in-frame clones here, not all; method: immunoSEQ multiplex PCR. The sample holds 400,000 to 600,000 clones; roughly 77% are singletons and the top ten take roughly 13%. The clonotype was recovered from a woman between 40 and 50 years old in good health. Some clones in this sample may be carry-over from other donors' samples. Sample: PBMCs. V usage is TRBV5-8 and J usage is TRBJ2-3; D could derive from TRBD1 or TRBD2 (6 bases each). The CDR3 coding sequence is TGTGCCAGCAGCGCCGGGGGAGGCAGGGGAGATACGCAGTATTTT. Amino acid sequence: CASSAGGGRGDTQYF.